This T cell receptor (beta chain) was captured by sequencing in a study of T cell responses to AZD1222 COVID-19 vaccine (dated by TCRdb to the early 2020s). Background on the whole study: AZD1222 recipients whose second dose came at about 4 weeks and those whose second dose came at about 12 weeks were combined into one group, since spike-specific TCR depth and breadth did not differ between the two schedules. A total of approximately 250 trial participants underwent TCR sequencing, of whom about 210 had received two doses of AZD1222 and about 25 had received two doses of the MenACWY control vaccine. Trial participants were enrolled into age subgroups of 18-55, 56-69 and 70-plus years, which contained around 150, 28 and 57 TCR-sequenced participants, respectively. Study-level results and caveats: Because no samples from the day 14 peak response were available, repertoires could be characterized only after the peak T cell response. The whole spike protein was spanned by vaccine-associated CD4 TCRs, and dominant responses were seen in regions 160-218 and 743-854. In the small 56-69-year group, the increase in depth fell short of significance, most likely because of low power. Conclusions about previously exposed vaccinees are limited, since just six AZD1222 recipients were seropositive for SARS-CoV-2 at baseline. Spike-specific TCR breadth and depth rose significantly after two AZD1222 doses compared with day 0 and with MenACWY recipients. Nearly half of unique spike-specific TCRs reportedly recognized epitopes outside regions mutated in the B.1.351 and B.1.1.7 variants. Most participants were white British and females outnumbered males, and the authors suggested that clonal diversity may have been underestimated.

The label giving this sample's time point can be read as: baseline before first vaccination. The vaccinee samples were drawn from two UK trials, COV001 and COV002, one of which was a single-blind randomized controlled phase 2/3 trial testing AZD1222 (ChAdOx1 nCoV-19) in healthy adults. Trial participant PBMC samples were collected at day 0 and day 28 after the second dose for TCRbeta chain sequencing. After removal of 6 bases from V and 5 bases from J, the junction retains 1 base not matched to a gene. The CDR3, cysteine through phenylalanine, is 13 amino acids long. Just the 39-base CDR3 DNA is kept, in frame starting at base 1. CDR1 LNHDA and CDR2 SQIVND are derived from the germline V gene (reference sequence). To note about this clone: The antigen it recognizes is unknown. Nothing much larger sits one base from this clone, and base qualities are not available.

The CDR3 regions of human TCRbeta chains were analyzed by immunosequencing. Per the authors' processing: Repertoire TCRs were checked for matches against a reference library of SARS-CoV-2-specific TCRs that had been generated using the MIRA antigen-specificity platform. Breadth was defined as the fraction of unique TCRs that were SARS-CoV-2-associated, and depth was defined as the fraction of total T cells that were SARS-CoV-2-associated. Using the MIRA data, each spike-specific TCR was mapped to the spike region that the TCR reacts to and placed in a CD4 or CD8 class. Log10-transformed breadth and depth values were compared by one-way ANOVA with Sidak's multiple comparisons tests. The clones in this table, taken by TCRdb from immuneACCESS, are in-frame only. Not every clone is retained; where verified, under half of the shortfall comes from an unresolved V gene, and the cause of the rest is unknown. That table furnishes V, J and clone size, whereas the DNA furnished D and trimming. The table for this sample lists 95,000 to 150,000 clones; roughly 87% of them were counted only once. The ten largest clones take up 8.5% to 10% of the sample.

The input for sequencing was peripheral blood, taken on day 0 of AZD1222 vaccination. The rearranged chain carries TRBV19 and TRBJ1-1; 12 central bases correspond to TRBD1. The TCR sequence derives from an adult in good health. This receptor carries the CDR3 CASRGQGATEAFF. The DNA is TGTGCCAGTAGGGGACAGGGGGCGACTGAAGCTTTCTTT.